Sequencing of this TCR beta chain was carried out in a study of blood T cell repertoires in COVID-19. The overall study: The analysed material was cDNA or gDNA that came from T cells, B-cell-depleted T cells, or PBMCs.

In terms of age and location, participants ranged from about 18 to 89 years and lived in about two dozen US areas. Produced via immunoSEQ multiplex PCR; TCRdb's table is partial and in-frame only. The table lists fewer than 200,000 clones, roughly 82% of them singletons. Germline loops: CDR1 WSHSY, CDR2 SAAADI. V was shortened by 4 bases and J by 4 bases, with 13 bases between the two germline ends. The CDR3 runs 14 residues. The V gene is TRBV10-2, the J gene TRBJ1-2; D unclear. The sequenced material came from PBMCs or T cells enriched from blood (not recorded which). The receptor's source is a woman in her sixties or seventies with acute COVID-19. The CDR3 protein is CASSVSDPSYGYTF. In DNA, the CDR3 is TGCGCCAGCAGTGTCAGCGATCCTAGCTATGGCTACACCTTC.